Described below is a single T cell receptor (beta chain) sequence and its context. The target of this receptor is not known. No qualities accompany the bases; no much larger clone lies one base away. The data belong to a study of cytomegalovirus exposure and HLA in healthy donors (TCRdb year 2017). Study-wide context: According to a later analysis, one platform produced both the roughly 110 validation repertoires and the 666 repertoires of the first cohort. The study aimed to test whether cataloging public T cell receptors could reveal signatures of past pathogen exposure. Besides the first cohort of under 700 subjects, a separate validation cohort made up of 120 or so different subjects was used. The study combined high-throughput TCR immunosequencing, statistical association of individual TCRs with disease status, and machine learning to predict cytomegalovirus infection status. Broader findings and caveats from the paper: Of the cluster scores, about 94% were above 0 in a later analysis, which found that TCRs clustered in the first cohort also tended to co-occur in the 120 validation repertoires. In vitro tests confirmed that three of the cytomegalovirus-associated TCR beta chains recognize cytomegalovirus antigens. While some public TCRs were present in many individuals, most TCR sequences turned up only very rarely across donors. Cytomegalovirus status was reported to be diagnosed by the classifier with high specificity and sensitivity in both the original and validation cohorts. The study listed 164 TCR beta chains as associated with cytomegalovirus. All 120 or so repertoires were used to score co-occurrence in the validation cohort in a later analysis, because that analysis had no HLA typing for the cohort. The authors suggested that the approach could potentially be generalized to other disease states and immunological phenotypes.

The library came from the immunoSEQ multiplex PCR assay. The original methods were these. A statistical classification framework was developed to diagnose cytomegalovirus status using the catalog of TCR beta chain sequences. The table was pulled from immuneACCESS by TCRdb, which kept in-frame rearrangements only. Such tables lose some clones; where checked, under half of the loss comes from unresolved V genes, and the rest has no known cause. The V and J calls and clone size are taken from that table; D and trimming were inferred from the DNA. For this sample there are about 250,000 clones; around 87% appear just once. The ten largest account for roughly 2.5% of the sample. Counted from cysteine to phenylalanine, this CDR3 has 16 amino acids. Only the CDR3 DNA stays, 48 bases, in frame from base 1. Unmatched junction bases come to 3, with V trimmed by 2 bases and J by 2 bases. From the germline V gene (reference sequence), CDR1 is SGHKS and CDR2 is YYEKEE.

The donors belonged to the validation cohort of approximately 130 subjects, which was separate from the approximately 660-subject first cohort. The chain uses TRBV5-5 and TRBJ2-7; 14 nucleotides in the junction match TRBD2. The receptor was isolated from a man younger than 35 in good health and CMV-seronegative. The sample comprised PBMCs. At the DNA level, the sequence is TGTGCCAGCAGCTTCGGACTAGCGGGGGGACCCTACGAGCAGTACTTC. Translated, it gives CASSFGLAGGPYEQYF.